This T cell receptor (beta chain) was recorded in a study of blood T cell repertoires in COVID-19. Assay used: immunoSEQ multiplex PCR; TCRdb lists only in-frame clones, some missing. The sample has about 400,000 clones, roughly 91% seen once. Cohorts were based on clinical histories the participants reported. The clonotype comes from a woman aged 25 to 39 who had recovered from COVID-19. Sequencing used PBMCs or T cells enriched from blood (not recorded which).

The CDR3: CASSVNRGDYGYTF. CDR3 DNA sequence: TGTGCCAGCAGTGTTAACAGGGGCGACTATGGCTACACCTTC. V usage is TRBV2 and J usage is TRBJ1-2, with TRBD1 matching 7 bases. The CDR3 covers 14 residues. Trimming removed 4 bases from V and 3 bases from J; junction bases left unmatched: 5. CDR1 and CDR2 from the germline V gene are SNHLY and FYNNEI.